This TCR beta chain was observed in a study of T cells in localized non-small cell lung cancer. In the case of this clone: What it binds is not known.

V lost 4 bases and J lost 4; bases outside the gene matches: 9. CDR1 and CDR2 from the germline V gene are SGHRS and YFSETQ. The length of the CDR3 is 15 residues. Findings and caveats of the study: Uninvolved adjacent lung showed the highest T cell clonality, exceeding tumor.

Only in-frame clones appear in the TCRdb table, and some are missing; sequencing was by immunoSEQ multiplex PCR. The table includes almost 65,000 clones, roughly nine tenths detected once. The source of this sequence is a woman aged 40-75 years with stage I lung adenocarcinoma. The specimen comprised peripheral blood, sampled before any cancer treatment. The V and J genes are TRBV5-1 and TRBJ1-2; 8 bases line up with TRBD1. The chain's CDR3 is CASSAPDRDGYGYTF. The CDR3 nucleotides read TGCGCCAGCAGCGCCCCGGACAGGGACGGCTATGGCTACACCTTC.